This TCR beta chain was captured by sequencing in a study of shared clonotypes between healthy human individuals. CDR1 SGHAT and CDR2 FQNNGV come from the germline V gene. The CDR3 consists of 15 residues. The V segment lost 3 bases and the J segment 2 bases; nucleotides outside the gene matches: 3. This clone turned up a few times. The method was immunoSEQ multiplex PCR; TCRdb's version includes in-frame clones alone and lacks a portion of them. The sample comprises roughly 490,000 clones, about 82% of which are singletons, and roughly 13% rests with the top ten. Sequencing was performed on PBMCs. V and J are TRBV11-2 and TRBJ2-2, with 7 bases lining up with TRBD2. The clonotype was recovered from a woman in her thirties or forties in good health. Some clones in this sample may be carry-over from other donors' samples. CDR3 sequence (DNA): TGTGCCAGCAGCTTCGGGAGGAGTAACACCGGGGAGCTGTTTTTT. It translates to CASSFGRSNTGELFF.